The 32 T cell receptor beta chains below all came from one sample that was sequenced in a study of T cell responses to AZD1222 COVID-19 vaccine. The repertoire was sequenced with immunoSEQ multiplex PCR; TCRdb's copy has only in-frame clones and lacks some. The sample lists around 110,000 clones; roughly 88% were seen once. The source material was peripheral blood, sampled on day 0 of AZD1222 vaccination. These receptors were obtained from an adult in good health.

The CDR3 DNA sequence: TGTGCCAGCTCACCACTCCAGGACAGAAATAGCAATCAGCCCCAGCATTTT. Its translation is CASSPLQDRNSNQPQHF. V is TRBV18 and J is TRBJ1-5; TRBD1 might be the D (6 bases). Germline V gives CDR1 KGHSH, CDR2 LQKENI. Deletions cut 1 base from V and 0 bases from J, with 13 bases between. The CDR3 runs to 17 residues. The full variable domain, its missing parts supplied by reference TRBV18 and TRBJ1-5, is NAGVMQNPRHLVRRRGQEARLRCSPMKGHSHVYWYRQLPEEGLKFMVYLQKENIIDESGMPKERFSAEFPKEGPSILRIQQVVRGDSAAYFCASSPLQDRNSNQPQHFGDGTRLSIL.

CDR3 loop: CASKKTGTNEKLFF. For the CDR3, the DNA is TGTGCCAGCAAAAAGACAGGCACTAATGAAAAACTGTTTTTT. V and J are TRBV6-9 and TRBJ1-4, with a possible D match to TRBD1 (6 bases). Germline loops: CDR1 MNHGY, CDR2 SVAAGI. Trimming took off 7 bases at V and 2 bases at J, with 11 bases between the two ends. The CDR3 consists of 14 residues.

The chain has TRBV5-8 and TRBJ1-6, with D tentatively TRBD1 (6 bases). The germline V gene has CDR1 SGHTS and CDR2 YDEGEE. The CDR3 runs to 15 residues. The germline V and J ends were trimmed by 3 bases and 4 bases, with 11 bases remaining between them. Here the CDR3 reads CASSSSGQYNSPLHF. DNA of the CDR3: TGTGCCAGCAGCTCCTCAGGACAGTATAATTCACCCCTCCACTTT.

The chain joins TRBV7-9 to TRBJ1-5; D may be TRBD1 (6 bases). Germline-derived CDR1 and CDR2 are SEHNR and FQNEAQ (reference sequence). The CDR3 is 15 amino acids. The V end lost 5 bases, the J end lost 6 bases, and 17 bases lay between the germline ends. The CDR3 sequence is CASSQGWGGGQPQHF. The CDR3 DNA sequence: TGTGCCAGCAGCCAGGGGTGGGGAGGGGGTCAGCCCCAGCATTTT.

The chain has TRBV9 and TRBJ1-2; D is ambiguous. The CDR3 is 14 amino acids. Per germline, CDR1 SGDLS and CDR2 YYNGEE. V was pared by 0 bases and J by 5 bases, with 11 bases between. CDR3 in amino acids: CASSVGGRAYGYTF. The DNA for the CDR3 is TGTGCCAGCAGCGTAGGAGGGCGGGCTTATGGCTACACCTTC.

The V call is TRBV6-6, the J call TRBJ1-1; D uncertain. Germline V gene data show CDR1 as MNHNY and CDR2 as SVGAGI (reference sequence). Deletions cut 0 bases from V and 4 bases from J, with 12 bases between. The CDR3 loop spans 15 amino acids. The CDR3 region is CASSYSSPVGTEAFF. The DNA of the CDR3 is TGTGCCAGCAGTTACTCATCGCCCGTTGGCACTGAAGCTTTCTTT.

The rearrangement uses TRBV19 and TRBJ2-5; D is tentatively TRBD1 or TRBD2 (6 bases each). V gave up 1 base and J gave up 4 bases, with 13 bases separating them. This CDR3 is 15 amino acids long. The germline CDR1 and CDR2 sequences are LNHDA and SQIVND (reference sequence). The CDR3 reads CASSIVRGGRETQYF. As DNA, the CDR3 is TGTGCCAGTAGTATAGTCAGAGGGGGGAGAGAGACCCAGTACTTC.

The chain uses TRBV7-7 and TRBJ1-5; 9 bases are shared with TRBD1. V gave up 5 bases and J gave up 4 bases; unmatched junction bases: 6. Germline loops: CDR1 SSHAT, CDR2 FNYEAQ (reference sequence). CDR3 length: 15 amino acids. CDR3 in amino acids: CASSPGTGRNQPQHF. CDR3 nucleotides: TGTGCCAGCAGCCCTGGGACAGGGAGGAATCAGCCCCAGCATTTT.

The chain links TRBV27 to TRBJ2-5; 7 bases are a match to TRBD1. V was pared by 3 bases and J by 5 bases, with 6 bases of the junction left unmatched. CDR1 and CDR2 (germline): MNHEY, SMNVEV (reference sequence). There are 14 residues in the CDR3. The CDR3 DNA follows: TGTGCCAGCAGTTTTACAGGGGTCCGGGAGACCCAGTACTTC. Amino acid sequence: CASSFTGVRETQYF.

This rearrangement joins TRBV24-1 to TRBJ2-2; D is unresolved. CDR3 length: 16 amino acids. V gave up 10 bases and J gave up 6 bases, with 23 bases separating them. Germline V gene lookup returns CDR1 KGHDR and CDR2 SFDVKD. CDR3 bases: TGTGCCACTCCTTGCCCGACCGAAAGCCCGTCCGGGGAGCTGTTTTTT. It codes for CATPCPTESPSGELFF.

The chain uses TRBV27 and TRBJ2-7; D is unclear. V was cut by 3 bases and J by 7 bases, with 16 bases left in between. Germline assignment: CDR1 MNHEY and CDR2 SMNVEV (reference sequence). There are 14 residues in the CDR3. The CDR3 loop reads CASSFRRGPWEQYF. CDR3 in DNA: TGTGCCAGCAGTTTCCGCCGTGGACCTTGGGAGCAGTACTTC.

The V call is TRBV2, the J call TRBJ1-2; D call uncertain. V was cut by 6 bases and J by 0 bases, with 14 bases left in between. Germline V gene data show CDR1 as SNHLY and CDR2 as FYNNEI. This CDR3 contains 15 residues. The CDR3 DNA follows: TGTGCCAGCAGGTTGAGGCCCTTTACTAACTATGGCTACACCTTC. Its translation: CASRLRPFTNYGYTF.

The chain couples TRBV7-9 to TRBJ1-2; tentatively, D is TRBD1 (6 bases). The germline V and J ends were trimmed by 6 bases and 8 bases, with 16 bases remaining between them. The CDR3 runs to 13 residues. Germline assignment: CDR1 SEHNR and CDR2 FQNEAQ (reference sequence). Here the CDR3 reads CASRSTGPEGYTF. The DNA of the CDR3 is TGTGCCAGCAGGTCTACAGGGCCTGAGGGCTACACCTTC.

The chain recombines TRBV28 with TRBJ2-5; D remains unclear. CDR3 length: 15 residues. Trimming shortened V by 5 bases and J by 5 bases, and 18 bases separated the two germline ends. CDR1 and CDR2 from the germline V gene are MDHEN and SYDVKM. The DNA for the CDR3 is TGTGCCAGCAGTCAACCGCATGGGTTGTGGGAGACCCAGTACTTC. Its translation is CASSQPHGLWETQYF.

The rearrangement joins TRBV5-4 to TRBJ2-1; 13 bases are shared with TRBD2. V trimming: 4 bases; J trimming: 0 bases; junction bases outside the gene matches: 4. Germline CDR1 SGHNT, CDR2 YYREEE (reference sequence). The CDR3 contains 17 residues. The DNA for the CDR3 is TGTGCCAGCAGCCCCAGACTAGCGGGAGGCTCCTACAATGAGCAGTTCTTC. This encodes CASSPRLAGGSYNEQFF.

V gene TRBV18 combines with J gene TRBJ1-2; 8 bases match TRBD1. Germline CDR1 reads KGHSH; CDR2 reads LQKENI. The CDR3 contains 15 residues. V was pared by 5 bases and J by 4 bases, with 9 bases of the junction left unmatched. The CDR3 loop reads CASSSNIGQGYGYTF. Written as DNA, the CDR3 is TGTGCCAGCTCATCAAATATAGGACAGGGCTATGGCTACACCTTC.

In DNA, the CDR3 is TGCAGGACGGGACTCTATGGCTACACCTTC. Translated: CRTGLYGYTF. This rearrangement joins TRBV20-1 to TRBJ1-2, with TRBD1 as a possible D gene (5 bases). The CDR3 is 10 residues long. Per germline, CDR1 DFQATT and CDR2 SNEGSKA (reference sequence).

The chain combines TRBV7-2 with TRBJ2-6, with D possibly being TRBD1 (6 bases). Germline V gene sequence: CDR1 SGHTA, CDR2 FQGNSA. With 4 bases removed from V and 11 bases from J, the gap between germline ends came to 18 bases. The CDR3 is 15 residues long. CDR3 nucleotides: TGTGCCAGCAGCTCCTCCGGGACAAAGCACCACGTCCTGACTTTC. Translating it yields CASSSSGTKHHVLTF.

This chain links TRBV6-5 with TRBJ1-2; TRBD1 matches 8 bases. Germline CDR1 reads MNHEY; CDR2 reads SVGAGI. This CDR3 region has 13 residues. Trimming removed 6 bases from V and 4 bases from J; junction bases left unmatched: 4. The DNA for the CDR3 is TGTGCCAGCAGGAAAGACAGGGGCTATGGCTACACCTTC. Encoded protein: CASRKDRGYGYTF.

V and J are TRBV9 and TRBJ1-2, with 7 bases matching TRBD1. V shed 5 bases, J shed 7 bases, and the junction held 8 bases outside the gene matches. Per germline, CDR1 SGDLS and CDR2 YYNGEE. There are 13 residues in the CDR3. The CDR3 reads CASSRGRDSGYTF. The CDR3 nucleotides are TGTGCCAGCAGTAGGGGGCGCGATTCTGGCTACACCTTC.

J is TRBJ2-1 and V is TRBV24-1; D not certain. Germline V gene lookup returns CDR1 KGHDR and CDR2 SFDVKD. This CDR3 spans 15 amino acids. Trimming left V 7 bases short and J 0 bases short, with 12 bases between. The CDR3 sequence is CATSKSRSSYNEQFF. CDR3 coding DNA: TGTGCCACCAGCAAAAGCAGGAGCTCCTACAATGAGCAGTTCTTC.

In its sample, this clone was seen a few times. The genes are TRBV12-3 or TRBV12-4 and TRBJ1-2, with 8 bases matching TRBD1. With V trimmed by 5 bases and J by 8 bases, 7 bases remained unmatched. The CDR3 is made up of 13 amino acids. CDR3 bases: TGTGCCAGCAGTCCGACAGGGGTGGTAGGCTACACCTTC. Its protein product is CASSPTGVVGYTF.

The genes are TRBV5-1 and TRBJ1-1, with D unresolved. CDR1 and CDR2 from the germline V gene are SGHRS and YFSETQ. The CDR3 consists of 13 residues. The ends were cut back, 4 bases at V and 7 bases at J, with 14 bases in the middle. CDR3 residues: CASSRGRFNEAFF. The CDR3 nucleotides are TGCGCCAGCAGCCGTGGTAGGTTTAATGAAGCTTTCTTT.

This clone occurred once. This rearrangement joins TRBV12-5 to TRBJ1-6; D is possibly TRBD1 (6 bases). CDR3 length equals 15 residues. Trimming took 7 bases from V and 8 from J, leaving 18 bases between them. CDR1 is LGHNT, CDR2 FRNRAP, per germline. CDR3 coding DNA: TGTGCTAGTGCCTGGGGGGCGGGCTTGGATTCACCCCTCCACTTT. It translates to CASAWGAGLDSPLHF. The whole variable domain, filled in from reference TRBV12-5 and TRBJ1-6, reads DARVTQTPRHKVTEMGQEVTMRCQPILGHNTVFWYRQTMMQGLELLAYFRNRAPLDDSGMPKDRFSAEMPDATLATLKIQPSEPRDSAVYFCASAWGAGLDSPLHFGNGTRLTVT.

The V and J genes are TRBV28 and TRBJ1-2, with D possibly TRBD1 on 5 matching bases. Looked up from germline, CDR1 is MDHEN and CDR2 is SYDVKM. This CDR3 contains 14 residues. V was pared by 6 bases and J by 5 bases, with 16 bases between. CDR3 nucleotides: TGTGCCAGCAGCCTCCGGGACGTTCTATATGGCTACACCTTC. Translating gives CASSLRDVLYGYTF.

This chain connects TRBV30 to TRBJ1-2; D might be TRBD1 (6 bases). Per the germline V gene, CDR1 is GTSNPN and CDR2 is SVGIG (reference sequence). The CDR3 runs to 13 residues. The V end was cut by 0 bases, the J end by 7 bases, with 12 bases between. CDR3 DNA: TGTGCCTGGAGTGTAGGGGGGGGTCGTGGCTACACCTTC. It yields the protein CAWSVGGGRGYTF.

This chain connects TRBV5-4 to TRBJ2-2; D ambiguous. The CDR3 contains 14 residues. Germline-derived CDR1 and CDR2 are SGHNT and YYREEE (reference sequence). V dropped 3 bases and J dropped 4 bases, with 10 bases sitting between them. Here the CDR3 DNA reads TGTGCCAGCAGCTCACCCGTCCCCACCGGGGAGCTGTTTTTT. It translates to CASSSPVPTGELFF.

The rearrangement links TRBV30 to TRBJ1-5, with a weak D call TRBD1 (5 bases). The CDR3 length is 14 residues. Germline CDR1 GTSNPN, CDR2 SVGIG (reference sequence). The CDR3 is CALRGAGSNQPQHF. CDR3 in DNA: TGTGCGCTTCGTGGGGCCGGTAGCAATCAGCCCCAGCATTTT.

The chain carries TRBV6-5 and TRBJ1-2, with 7 bases identical to TRBD1. Germline lookup yields CDR1 MNHEY and CDR2 SVGAGI. The CDR3 is made up of 14 amino acids. V shed 6 bases, J shed 4 bases, and the junction held 8 bases outside the gene matches. The CDR3 region is CASSSAGGSYGYTF. CDR3 coding DNA: TGTGCCAGCAGCTCGGCAGGGGGATCCTATGGCTACACCTTC.

This clone was detected a few times. The gene calls are TRBV28 and TRBJ2-7; D possibly matches TRBD1 or TRBD2 (6 bases each). Germline CDR1 reads MDHEN; CDR2 reads SYDVKM. The CDR3 totals 16 residues. Trimming left V 5 bases short and J 7 bases short, with 24 bases between. Here the CDR3 DNA reads TGTGCCAGCAGTCCCCCGTCATCGACAGGACGGGGGGAGCAGTACTTC. It is translated as CASSPPSSTGRGEQYF.

The V call is TRBV5-8, the J call TRBJ2-3; D is possibly TRBD1 or TRBD2 (6 bases each). Germline CDR1 SGHTS, CDR2 YDEGEE. CDR3 length: 16 residues. The V and J ends lost 2 bases and 2 bases respectively, with 15 bases between them. CDR3 region: CASSFHQGTYTDTQYF. The CDR3 DNA reads TGTGCCAGCAGCTTCCATCAGGGGACTTACACAGATACGCAGTATTTT.

This chain joins TRBV29-1 and TRBJ1-2; TRBD1 matches at 7 bases. Germline lookup yields CDR1 SQVTM and CDR2 ANQGSEA. The J segment lost 2 bases and the V segment lost 4 bases, leaving 10 bases of the junction unmatched. CDR3 length: 15 amino acids. The chain's CDR3 is CSVVGFGTENYGYTF. CDR3 bases: TGCAGCGTTGTTGGTTTTGGGACAGAGAACTATGGCTACACCTTC.